These 14 T cell receptor beta chains originate from one sample sequenced in a study of post-analysis software for immune sequencing data. Their specific antigens are unknown. The study's findings and limits: About 5 TRBV segments, including TRBV5-6, TRBV5-1 and TRBV20-1, were more frequent in patients than controls.

Sequencing libraries made from TCR beta cDNA carried unique molecular identifiers. TCRdb reanalysed the PCR reads using MiXCR and keeps one entry per CDR3 protein. The sample yields more than 500,000 distinct CDR3 sequences, around 31% seen once. Sequencing used blood. Source of these receptors: a girl aged 2-17 years with multiple sclerosis.

CDR3 sequence (DNA): TGCGCCAGCAGCTTGGCCTCCGGGGGCGAGGGCACTGAAGCTTTCTTT. Translating gives CASSLASGGEGTEAFF. The chain carries TRBV5-1 and TRBJ1-1, with a weak D call TRBD1 (6 bases). Trimming removed 0 bases at V and 4 bases at J, with 16 bases between. Germline-derived CDR1 and CDR2 are SGHRS and YFSETQ. The CDR3 contains 16 residues.

The V gene is TRBV7-6, the J gene TRBJ1-6; D remains ambiguous. Trimming stripped 1 base from V and 7 bases from J, with 11 bases between. Germline assignment: CDR1 SGHVS and CDR2 FNYEAQ. The CDR3 extends over 15 amino acids. The DNA for the CDR3 is TGTGCCAGCAGCTTAGGCGGGTTTGAAAATTCACCCCTCCACTTT. Amino acids: CASSLGGFENSPLHF.

The chain has TRBV12-3 or TRBV12-4 and TRBJ2-3; 7 bases align to TRBD2. The J segment lost 6 bases and the V segment lost 3 bases, leaving 18 bases of the junction unmatched. The CDR3 spans 18 residues. For the CDR3, the DNA is TGTGCCAGCAGTTTTAAGTATGGCGGGAGACCTCCTGAGGATACGCAGTATTTT. Its translation is CASSFKYGGRPPEDTQYF.

The chain carries TRBV20-1 and TRBJ2-5; 9 positions match TRBD1. V lost 4 bases, J lost 4 bases, and 13 bases stayed unmatched. The CDR3 length is 16 residues. Germline V gene lookup returns CDR1 DFQATT and CDR2 SNEGSKA (reference sequence). Here the CDR3 reads CSANLRTGGEGETQYF. The CDR3 bases are TGCAGTGCTAATTTGAGAACAGGGGGCGAGGGAGAGACCCAGTACTTC.

The chain employs TRBV20-1 and TRBJ2-3; D gene uncertain. The V end was cut by 3 bases, the J end by 7 bases, with 8 bases between. This CDR3 spans 11 amino acids. Germline CDR1 DFQATT, CDR2 SNEGSKA (reference sequence). CDR3 sequence: CSASLVNTQYF. In DNA form, the CDR3 reads TGCAGTGCTAGTCTGGTAAATACGCAGTATTTT.

This clonotype is a singleton in its sample. V usage is TRBV27 and J usage is TRBJ1-5; D is unclear. Trimming took off 4 bases at V and 7 bases at J, with 11 bases between the two ends. The CDR3 extends over 13 amino acids. Per the germline V gene, CDR1 is MNHEY and CDR2 is SMNVEV (reference sequence). CDR3 DNA: TGTGCCAGCAGTTCCTCCCCCGAACAGCCCCAGCATTTT. Its translation is CASSSSPEQPQHF.

The V call is TRBV5-1, the J call TRBJ2-5; the match to TRBD1 covers 8 bases. Matching the DNA end better, TRBJ2-7 makes the J call doubtful. In germline, CDR1 is SGHRS, CDR2 YFSETQ. This CDR3 spans 14 amino acids. The CDR3 spells CASSLRTGPDEQYF. CDR3 bases: TGCGCCAGCAGCTTACGGACAGGGCCGGACGAGCAGTACTTC.

The chain links TRBV4-1 to TRBJ2-1; D gene unclear. Germline CDR1 and CDR2: MGHRA and YSYEKL. V was pared by 8 bases and J by 3 bases, with 20 bases between. The CDR3 is 16 amino acids. This CDR3 is CASGRTPYPLYNEQFF. The CDR3 DNA reads TGCGCCAGCGGGCGGACGCCCTACCCCCTCTACAATGAGCAGTTCTTC.

The chain joins TRBV6-2 or TRBV6-3 to TRBJ2-3; weak D call: TRBD1 (5 bases). The CDR3 is 15 amino acids. Germline values: CDR1 MNHEY, CDR2 SVGEGT. V lost 7 bases and J 4 bases, leaving 18 bases between the germline ends. The CDR3 sequence: CASTKGNSFPDTQYF. CDR3 sequence (DNA): TGTGCCAGCACCAAGGGGAACAGCTTCCCAGATACGCAGTATTTT.

This chain joins TRBV7-9 and TRBJ2-1; D gene uncertain. The CDR3 covers 16 residues. The V end lost 2 bases, the J end lost 9 bases, and 20 bases lay between the germline ends. Germline V gene data show CDR1 as SEHNR and CDR2 as FQNEAQ (reference sequence). The CDR3 region is CASSLPSALSNSEQFF. In nucleotides, the CDR3 is TGTGCCAGCAGCTTACCTTCGGCTCTGAGTAACTCTGAGCAGTTCTTC.

This clonotype came up a few times. V is TRBV7-9 and J is TRBJ1-6; tentative D call: TRBD1 (5 bases). Per germline, CDR1 SEHNR and CDR2 FQNEAQ (reference sequence). Deletions cut 5 bases from V and 7 bases from J, with 15 bases between. The CDR3 loop spans 15 amino acids. The CDR3 nucleotides are TGTGCCAGCAGCCCCTTCAGGGATTCCAATTCACCCCTCCACTTT. Protein: CASSPFRDSNSPLHF.

This chain uses TRBV10-3 with TRBJ1-6, with D perhaps TRBD1 (5 bases). V was trimmed by 10 bases and J by 6 bases, leaving 25 bases between them. Germline CDR1 ENHRY, CDR2 SYGVKD. The CDR3 has 17 amino acids. The CDR3 DNA follows: TGTGCCACCGAGGGGCGAGAACGGACGGGGATTAATTCACCCCTCCACTTT. It codes for CATEGRERTGINSPLHF.

This clonotype was recorded once. The V gene is TRBV7-9, the J gene TRBJ2-3; TRBD2 aligns across 7 bases. CDR1 is SEHNR and CDR2 is FQNEAQ in the germline V gene (reference sequence). V shed 3 bases and J 2 bases; nucleotides not matched to a gene: 5. The CDR3 has 15 residues. In nucleotides, the CDR3 is TGTGCCAGCAGCTTTGAGCGGGGAAACACAGATACGCAGTATTTT. Translation gives CASSFERGNTDTQYF.

The V call is TRBV27, the J call TRBJ2-7, with a possible D match to TRBD1 (5 bases). Germline CDR1 is MNHEY and CDR2 is SMNVEV (reference sequence). Trimming took off 8 bases at V and 5 bases at J, with 7 bases between the two ends. This CDR3 is 10 amino acids long. The CDR3 coding sequence is TGTGCCAGCGGCAGGGACGAGCAGTACTTC. It encodes CASGRDEQYF.